This entry lists 9 T cell receptor beta chains sequenced from one sample in a study of cytomegalovirus exposure and HLA in healthy donors. 60 Vbeta and 13 Jbeta primers were used in PCR. Data came from immunoSEQ multiplex PCR; TCRdb stores just in-frame clones and leaves some out. The sample has 190,000 or so clones, more than 75% seen once. Sample: PBMCs. Receptors originate from a male donor in good health and CMV-seropositive.

This clone came up a few times. V and J are TRBV25-1 and TRBJ1-4, with D unresolved. V was pared by 4 bases and J by 4 bases, with 4 bases between. The CDR3 sequence is 12 residues long. The V gene's germline CDR1 is MGHDK and CDR2 SYGVNS. This CDR3 reads CASSAVNEKLFF. The CDR3 bases are TGTGCCAGCAGTGCAGTTAATGAAAAACTGTTTTTT.

The V and J genes are TRBV5-1 and TRBJ2-2; no definite D call. Germline V gene data show CDR1 as SGHRS and CDR2 as YFSETQ. The CDR3 length is 13 residues. Trimming shortened V by 0 bases and J by 3 bases, and 3 bases separated the two germline ends. The DNA for the CDR3 is TGCGCCAGCAGCTTGGGAGACACCGGGGAGCTGTTTTTT. Translating gives CASSLGDTGELFF.

The J gene is TRBJ1-3, the V gene TRBV7-2, with D possibly being TRBD1 (6 bases). This CDR3 contains 13 residues. Trimming removed 11 bases at V and 6 bases at J, with 17 bases between. Germline V gives CDR1 SGHTA, CDR2 FQGNSA. The CDR3 region is CASLGQGLNTIYF. The DNA of the CDR3 is TGTGCCTCCCTGGGGCAGGGGTTAAACACCATATATTTT.

This chain uses TRBV4-1 with TRBJ2-5; no definite D call. Germline V gene data show CDR1 as MGHRA and CDR2 as YSYEKL. The CDR3 has 15 amino acids. The ends were cut back, 0 bases at V and 2 bases at J, with 10 bases in the middle. CDR3 residues: CASSQENSKQETQYF. In nucleotides, the CDR3 is TGCGCCAGCAGCCAAGAAAACAGTAAGCAAGAGACCCAGTACTTC.

This clone was counted once. This rearrangement joins TRBV5-4 to TRBJ2-7; tentatively, D is TRBD1 (6 bases). The CDR3 totals 16 residues. Germline CDR1 is SGHNT and CDR2 is YYREEE (reference sequence). V was shortened by 0 bases and J by 4 bases, with 17 bases between the two germline ends. The CDR3 sequence is CASSLVEGTPVYEQYF. DNA of the CDR3: TGTGCCAGCAGCTTGGTTGAGGGGACACCGGTATACGAGCAGTACTTC.

The CDR3 sequence: CAWSEQGRIGYTF. The CDR3 DNA sequence: TGTGCCTGGAGTGAACAGGGGAGAATTGGCTACACCTTC. The chain is built from TRBV30 and TRBJ1-2; 7 positions agree with TRBD1. Looked up from germline, CDR1 is GTSNPN and CDR2 is SVGIG (reference sequence). J gave up 7 bases and V 1 base, and 6 bases lay outside the gene matches. The CDR3 sequence is 13 residues long.

This CDR3 reads CASSSTVGLGGYTF. CDR3 bases: TGCGCCAGCAGCTCGACAGTAGGGTTGGGTGGCTACACCTTC. This chain links TRBV5-1 with TRBJ1-2; TRBD1 might be the D (5 bases). Trimming left V 3 bases short and J 7 bases short, with 16 bases between. Per germline, CDR1 SGHRS and CDR2 YFSETQ. The CDR3 loop spans 14 amino acids.

The rearrangement joins TRBV29-1 to TRBJ2-1, with D tentatively TRBD2 (7 bases). Germline V gene data show CDR1 as SQVTM and CDR2 as ANQGSEA. The V and J ends lost 7 bases and 3 bases respectively, with 13 bases between them. The CDR3 extends over 13 amino acids. CDR3 sequence reads: CSGEGEGYNEQFF. The CDR3 DNA reads TGCAGCGGAGAGGGGGAGGGCTACAATGAGCAGTTCTTC.

A remark on this clone: Sequence at one end of the junction differs from germline and may be a read error. The CDR3: CVSSLGTGVYEQYF. CDR3 nucleotides: TGTGTCAGCTCCCTTGGGACAGGGGTTTACGAGCAGTACTTC. The genes are TRBV18 and TRBJ2-7, with 10 bases identical to TRBD1. The CDR3 covers 14 residues. Germline V gives CDR1 KGHSH, CDR2 LQKENI.